This T cell receptor (beta chain) was retrieved from a study of siplizumab effects on memory and regulatory T cells. General study points: For siplizumab cultures, the suppressive function of their proliferating Tregs was not confirmed. Naive T cells looked more diverse than memory cells, and they looked like major contributors to the alloresponse.

Some 10^5 TCR templates were assayed per sample. TCRdb keeps only in-frame clones here, not all; method: immunoSEQ multiplex PCR. This repertoire shows more than 13,000 clones, around 41% found once; its top ten account for approximately 8%. Kept together in coculture, the mixed lymphocyte reaction cells spent less than 7 days at 37°C. At a 1:1 ratio, CFSE-labelled responder PBMCs were mixed with Violet Dye-labelled stimulator PBMCs. V gave up 1 base and J gave up 3 bases, with 7 bases separating them. CDR1 is SGHTA and CDR2 is FQGNSA in the germline V gene. This CDR3 is built from 13 residues. Concerning this clone: Its antigen is unidentified.

The sequence derives from a human donor in good health; the cells came from an allogeneic mixed lymphocyte reaction. Some clones in this sample may be carry-over from other donors' samples. This chain connects TRBV7-2 to TRBJ2-7; the D is unclear. The sample comprised CFSE-low (dividing) CD4+ T cells sorted from an allogeneic mixed lymphocyte reaction. As DNA, the CDR3 is TGTGCCAGCAGCTTAGAGTCGAGCTACGAGCAGTACTTC. Amino acid sequence: CASSLESSYEQYF.